Sequencing of this TCR beta chain was carried out in a study of response to subunit inactivated influenza vaccine. CDR3 length: 16 amino acids. The germline gives CDR1 SGDLS, CDR2 YYNGEE. Unmatched junction bases numbered 8, after V lost 1 base and J lost 6 bases. TCRdb redid the calling of the RT-PCR reads with MiXCR, one entry per CDR3 protein. The table lists hundreds of thousands of distinct CDR3 sequences, 15% to 19% of them singletons. Study results and caveats: Few new T cells, the authors suggested, are recruited by each seasonal influenza vaccination.

A remark on this clonotype: Its target is unknown.

The chain employs TRBV9 and TRBJ2-5; 11 nucleotides align to TRBD2. Sequences were derived from PBMCs from blood, sampled 12 days after vaccination. This receptor was obtained from a man aged 50 to 59 who received an inactivated influenza vaccine. The CDR3 DNA sequence: TGTGCCAGCAGCGTAAGCCATAGCGGGGGGGCGAAGACCCAGTACTTC. This gives the protein CASSVSHSGGAKTQYF.